The clone carrying this TCR beta chain was seen a few times. The antigen remains undetermined. The data derive from a study of identical twins. Study conclusions and caveats: Twins showed weaker excess sharing in their beta out-of-frame sequences.

The CDR3 covers 14 residues. The V and J ends lost 8 bases and 8 bases respectively, with 19 bases between them. In TCRdb, the 5' RACE reads were re-called with MiXCR into one record per CDR3 protein. The sample carries about 200,000 distinct CDR3 sequences, 6.5% recorded once. These data also formed part of another study, on T cells expressing NK-cell markers. In that study: The authors derived TCR beta repertoires from sorted CD3+CD56+NKG2C+, CD3+CD56+NKG2C- and CD3+CD56-NKG2C+ T cells.

Sequencing was done on a sample of CD8+ T cells sorted from blood. The chain is built from TRBV12-3 or TRBV12-4 and TRBJ2-4, with D maybe TRBD2 (7 bases). The sequence came from a woman aged 18-29 years in good health. CDR3 in DNA: TGTGCCAGCGACCAAGGGGGGGGAAGAGACATTCAGTACTTC. Amino acids: CASDQGGGRDIQYF.